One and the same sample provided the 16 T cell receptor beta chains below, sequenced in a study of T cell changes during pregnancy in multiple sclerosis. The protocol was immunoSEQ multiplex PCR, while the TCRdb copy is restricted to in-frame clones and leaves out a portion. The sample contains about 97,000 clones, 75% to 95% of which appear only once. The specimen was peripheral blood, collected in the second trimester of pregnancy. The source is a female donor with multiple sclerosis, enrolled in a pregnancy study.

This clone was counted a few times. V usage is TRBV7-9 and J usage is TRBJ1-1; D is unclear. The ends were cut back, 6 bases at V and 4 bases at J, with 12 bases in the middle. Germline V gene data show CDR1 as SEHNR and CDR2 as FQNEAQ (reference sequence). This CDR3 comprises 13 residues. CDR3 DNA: TGTGCCAGCAGGGAGGGTGGCGGCACTGAAGCTTTCTTT. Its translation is CASREGGGTEAFF.

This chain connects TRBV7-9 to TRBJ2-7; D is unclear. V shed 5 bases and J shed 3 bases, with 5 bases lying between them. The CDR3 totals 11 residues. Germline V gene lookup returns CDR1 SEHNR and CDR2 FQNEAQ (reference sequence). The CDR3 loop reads CASSPVYEQYF. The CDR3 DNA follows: TGTGCCAGCAGCCCAGTCTACGAGCAGTACTTC.

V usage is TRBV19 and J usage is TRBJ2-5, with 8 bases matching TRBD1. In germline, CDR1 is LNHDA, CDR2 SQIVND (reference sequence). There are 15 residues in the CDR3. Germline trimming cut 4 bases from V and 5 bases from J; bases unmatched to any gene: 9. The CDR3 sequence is CASSTLDRVGETQYF. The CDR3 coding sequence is TGTGCCAGTAGTACACTGGACAGGGTCGGCGAGACCCAGTACTTC.

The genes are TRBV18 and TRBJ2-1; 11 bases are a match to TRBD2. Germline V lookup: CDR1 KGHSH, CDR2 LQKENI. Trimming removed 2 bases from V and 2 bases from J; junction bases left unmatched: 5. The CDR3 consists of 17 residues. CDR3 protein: CASSPVTTSGTYNEQFF. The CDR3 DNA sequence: TGTGCCAGCTCACCAGTGACGACTAGCGGGACCTACAATGAGCAGTTCTTC.

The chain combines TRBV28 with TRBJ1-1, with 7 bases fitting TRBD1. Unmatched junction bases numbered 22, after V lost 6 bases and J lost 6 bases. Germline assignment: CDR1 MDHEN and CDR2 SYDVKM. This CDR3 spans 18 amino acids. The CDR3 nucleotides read TGTGCCAGCAGCGCGGACAGGTTAGGGATTGATGTGCGGGCTGAAGCTTTCTTT. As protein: CASSADRLGIDVRAEAFF.

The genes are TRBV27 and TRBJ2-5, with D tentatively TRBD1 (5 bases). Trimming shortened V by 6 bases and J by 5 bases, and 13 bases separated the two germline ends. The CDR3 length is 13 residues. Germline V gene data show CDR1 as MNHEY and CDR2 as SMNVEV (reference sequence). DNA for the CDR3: TGTGCCAGCAGCTACTATGGGGCGGAGACCCAGTACTTC. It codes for CASSYYGAETQYF.

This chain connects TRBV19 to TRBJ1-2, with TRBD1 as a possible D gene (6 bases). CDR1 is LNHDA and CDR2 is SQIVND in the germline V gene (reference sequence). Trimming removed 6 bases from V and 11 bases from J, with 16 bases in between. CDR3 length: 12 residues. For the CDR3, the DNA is TGTGCCAGTAGCCTCCTACAGGGAATGTACACCTTC. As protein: CASSLLQGMYTF.

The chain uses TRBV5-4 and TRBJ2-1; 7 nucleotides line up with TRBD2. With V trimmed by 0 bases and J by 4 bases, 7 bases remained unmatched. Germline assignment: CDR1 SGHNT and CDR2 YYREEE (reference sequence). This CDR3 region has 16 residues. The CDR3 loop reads CASSLGSSGTYNEQFF. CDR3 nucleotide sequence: TGTGCCAGCAGCTTGGGCTCTAGCGGCACTTACAATGAGCAGTTCTTC.

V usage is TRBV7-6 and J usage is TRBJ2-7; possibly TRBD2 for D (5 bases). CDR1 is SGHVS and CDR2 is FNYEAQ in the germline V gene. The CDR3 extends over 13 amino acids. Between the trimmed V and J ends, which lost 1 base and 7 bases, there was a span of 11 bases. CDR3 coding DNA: TGTGCCAGCAGCTTAGGAGGGCCGAAGGAGCAGTACTTC. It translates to CASSLGGPKEQYF.

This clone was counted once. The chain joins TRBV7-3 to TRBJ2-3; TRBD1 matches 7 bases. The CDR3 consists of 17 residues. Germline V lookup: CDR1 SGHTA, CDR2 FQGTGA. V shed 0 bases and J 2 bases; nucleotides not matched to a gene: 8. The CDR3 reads CASSLTPRDSNTDTQYF. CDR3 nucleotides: TGTGCCAGCAGCTTAACACCCCGGGACAGCAACACAGATACGCAGTATTTT. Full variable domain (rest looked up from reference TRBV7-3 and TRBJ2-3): GAGVSQTPSNKVTEKGKYVELRCDPISGHTALYWYRQSLGQGPEFLIYFQGTGAADDSGLPNDRFFAVRPEGSVSTLKIQRTERGDSAVYLCASSLTPRDSNTDTQYFGPGTRLTVL.

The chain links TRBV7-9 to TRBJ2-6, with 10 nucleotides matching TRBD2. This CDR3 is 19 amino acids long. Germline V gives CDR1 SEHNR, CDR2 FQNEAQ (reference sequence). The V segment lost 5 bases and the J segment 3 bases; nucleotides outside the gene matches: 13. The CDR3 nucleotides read TGTGCCAGCAGCCCGACTAGCGGGTACCCCTTGAGTGGGGCCAACGTCCTGACTTTC. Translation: CASSPTSGYPLSGANVLTF.

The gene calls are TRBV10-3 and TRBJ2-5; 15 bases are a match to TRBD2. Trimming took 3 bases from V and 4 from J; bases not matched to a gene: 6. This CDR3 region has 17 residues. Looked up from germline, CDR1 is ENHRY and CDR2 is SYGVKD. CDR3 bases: TGTGCCATCAGTGATTCCCGGACTAGCGGGAGGGGAGAGACCCAGTACTTC. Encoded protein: CAISDSRTSGRGETQYF.

This CDR3 reads CASSSELTGLTEAFF. CDR3 sequence (DNA): TGTGCCAGCAGCTCCGAACTGACAGGGCTTACTGAAGCTTTCTTT. The chain joins TRBV7-9 to TRBJ1-1, with TRBD1 identical over 7 bases. Germline V gene lookup returns CDR1 SEHNR and CDR2 FQNEAQ (reference sequence). V lost 4 bases, J lost 5 bases, and 10 bases stayed unmatched. The CDR3 runs 15 residues.

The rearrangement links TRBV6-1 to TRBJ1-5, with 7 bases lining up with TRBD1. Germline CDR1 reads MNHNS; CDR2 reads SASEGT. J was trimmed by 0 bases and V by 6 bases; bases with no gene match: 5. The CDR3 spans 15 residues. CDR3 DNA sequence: TGTGCCAGCAGGATGGGACAGTTTAGCAATCAGCCCCAGCATTTT. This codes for CASRMGQFSNQPQHF.

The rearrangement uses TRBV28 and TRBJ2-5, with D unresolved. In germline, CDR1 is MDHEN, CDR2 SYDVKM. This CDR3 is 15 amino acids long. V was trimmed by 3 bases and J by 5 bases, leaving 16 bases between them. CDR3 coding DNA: TGTGCCAGCAGTTTGTACTCATCTGATGGTGAGACCCAGTACTTC. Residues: CASSLYSSDGETQYF.

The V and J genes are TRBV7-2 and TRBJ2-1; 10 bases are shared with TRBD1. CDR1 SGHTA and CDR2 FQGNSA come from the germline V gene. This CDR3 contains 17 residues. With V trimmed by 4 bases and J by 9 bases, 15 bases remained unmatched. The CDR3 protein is CASSSGLGTGAPREQFF. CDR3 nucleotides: TGTGCCAGCAGCTCAGGGCTCGGGACAGGGGCCCCGCGTGAGCAGTTCTTC.